This T cell receptor (beta chain) stems from a study of shared clonotypes between healthy human individuals. A few counts support this clone. Deep level was the assay's run setting. In the study's own analysis: ImmunoSEQ junction-only sequences lacked quality scores, so their filtering differed. The repertoire was sequenced with immunoSEQ multiplex PCR; TCRdb's copy has only in-frame clones and lacks some. From that table come the V and J calls and clone size; the DNA was used to work out D and trimming. This sample yields about 550,000 clones, of which roughly 96% are seen a single time; approximately 0.1% belongs to the top ten. The CDR3 runs to 13 residues. Germline CDR1 is SGHDT and CDR2 is YYEEEE. Deletions cut 2 bases from V and 0 bases from J, with 6 bases between. Terminally differentiated effector memory CD45RA+ cells were excluded from the naive CD8 cells, which were CD45RO-negative and positively selected for CCR7.

Material: naive CD8+ T cells sorted from blood. The receptor was derived from a woman between 25 and 40 years old in good health. The genes are TRBV5-6 and TRBJ2-7; D is ambiguous. This CDR3 reads CASSFSSSYEQYF. The CDR3 DNA sequence: TGTGCCAGCAGCTTCTCAAGCTCCTACGAGCAGTACTTC.